Listed below are T cell receptor beta chains from one sample, sequenced in a study of control samples from healthy donors and cancer patients. The data were produced by immunoSEQ multiplex PCR, yet TCRdb's version contains in-frame clones alone and is incomplete. Of thousands of clones listed, 82% were seen once; the top ten hold more than 25%. Sequences were obtained from PBMCs. All receptors come from a man in his 70s with lung cancer. Both conserved end residues are part of each CDR3. D genes are given only for firm matches. A clone size is listed for some rows: how often the clone was seen (once, few, many), or a class if it is expanded.

d_call j_call v_call clone_size cdr3_aa cdr3_nt
- TRBJ2-3 TRBV24-1 once CATSDLGDTQYF TGTGCCACCAGTGATTTGGGTGATACGCAGTATTTT
- TRBJ1-4 TRBV20-1 - CSAEAEKLFF TGCAGTGCAGAGGCTGAAAAACTGTTTTTT
TRBD2 TRBJ2-1 TRBV5-8 - CASSQTLGGSEQFF TGTGCCAGCAGCCAAACCCTGGGGGGGAGTGAGCAGTTCTTC
- TRBJ2-3 TRBV10-3 - CAISYVTAADTQYF TGTGCCATCAGTTACGTCACAGCGGCAGATACGCAGTATTTT
- TRBJ1-1 TRBV6-4 once CASSNREGGTEAFF TGTGCCAGCAGCAACAGAGAGGGGGGCACTGAAGCTTTCTTT
TRBD2 TRBJ2-1 TRBV10-3 - CAISVASGIGNEQFF TGTGCCATCAGTGTGGCTAGCGGGATCGGTAATGAGCAGTTCTTC
TRBD1 TRBJ1-1 TRBV27 - CASSVTTGGTEAFF TGTGCCAGCAGCGTAACAACAGGGGGCACTGAAGCTTTCTTT
TRBD2 TRBJ2-7 TRBV7-2 - CASSFGSGRSLREQYF TGTGCCAGCAGCTTCGGTAGCGGGAGGAGTCTGAGGGAGCAGTACTTC
TRBD2 TRBJ2-7 TRBV28 - CASSPTSGRRYEQYF TGTGCCAGCAGCCCGACTAGCGGGAGAAGGTACGAGCAGTACTTC
- TRBJ2-7 TRBV7-6 - CASSLVERETYEQYF TGTGCCAGCAGCTTAGTAGAACGGGAGACCTACGAGCAGTACTTC
- TRBJ1-1 TRBV7-8 - CASSWHGENTEAFF TGTGCCAGCAGCTGGCACGGAGAGAACACTGAAGCTTTCTTT
- TRBJ2-7 TRBV5-8 - CASSLSNVAYEQYF TGTGCCAGCAGCTTGTCGAATGTTGCCTACGAGCAGTACTTC
- TRBJ1-4 TRBV3-1/TRBV3-2 once CASSQAEPTNEKLFF TGTGCCAGCAGCCAGGCAGAGCCAACTAATGAAAAACTGTTTTTT
- TRBJ2-5 TRBV30 - CAWSDETQYF TGTGCCTGGAGTGATGAGACCCAGTACTTC
TRBD1 TRBJ2-4 TRBV5-6 - CASSPTGQGDVNIQYF TGTGCCAGCAGCCCCACCGGACAGGGGGATGTCAACATTCAGTACTTC
- TRBJ2-7 TRBV19 - CASSIDQGSADEQYF TGTGCCAGTAGTATAGATCAAGGGTCCGCTGACGAGCAGTACTTC
- TRBJ2-5 TRBV6-2/TRBV6-3 - CASSYGGTQYF TGTGCCAGCAGTTACGGGGGGACCCAGTACTTC
- TRBJ2-1 TRBV10-3 - CAISENFGQFSYNEQFF TGTGCCATCAGTGAGAATTTTGGACAGTTTTCCTACAATGAGCAGTTCTTC
- TRBJ1-3 TRBV30 - CAWSPFLSGNTIYF TGTGCCTGGAGTCCCTTCCTTAGCGGAAACACCATATATTTT
TRBD2 TRBJ2-3 TRBV7-2 - CASSAVTERDGTDTQYF TGTGCCAGCAGCGCCGTAACTGAGCGGGACGGCACAGATACGCAGTATTTT
TRBD1 TRBJ1-4 TRBV28 - CASSSLRQGGREKLFF TGTGCCAGCAGTTCTCTGAGACAGGGAGGGCGGGAAAAACTGTTTTTT
TRBD1 TRBJ1-2 TRBV7-2 - CATTSQRRLGGRDYGYTF TGTGCCACTACGAGTCAGCGGAGGCTAGGGGGCCGGGACTATGGCTACACCTTC
- TRBJ2-7 TRBV28 - CASLHGNYEQYF TGTGCCAGCCTCCATGGGAACTACGAGCAGTACTTC
TRBD1 TRBJ1-1 TRBV30 once CAWSWGQGNTEAFF TGTGCCTGGAGTTGGGGACAGGGGAACACTGAAGCTTTCTTT
- TRBJ2-5 TRBV2 - CAIDRHQETQYF TGTGCCATCGACAGGCACCAAGAGACCCAGTACTTC
TRBD1 TRBJ2-2 TRBV19 - CASNPTGVNTGELFF TGTGCCAGTAACCCCACAGGGGTCAACACCGGGGAGCTGTTTTTT
- TRBJ1-5 TRBV28 once CASSLGFRQGNQPQHF TGTGCCAGCAGTTTAGGTTTCAGGCAGGGTAATCAGCCCCAGCATTTT
TRBD1 TRBJ1-5 TRBV6-6 - CASSRHGTGYGQPQHF TGTGCCAGCAGCCGACACGGGACAGGGTATGGACAGCCCCAGCATTTT